These 19 T cell receptor beta chains share one sample of origin, sequenced in a study of breast tumors, draining lymph nodes, adjacent tissues. MiXCR, run by TCRdb on the multiplex PCR reads, gives a single entry per CDR3 protein. Among about 52,000 distinct CDR3 sequences, over 40% were seen once, and the ten largest hold about 11%. Specimen: breast tumor tissue. The receptors stem from a female donor with breast cancer. Some clones in this sample may be carry-over from other donors' samples.

Many counts were recorded for this clonotype. Since a much larger clone is just one base distant, this may be a read error. The gene calls are TRBV20-1 and TRBJ2-7, with D tentatively TRBD2 (6 bases). The CDR3 spans 17 residues. Trimming shortened V by 0 bases and J by 3 bases, and 21 bases separated the two germline ends. Germline CDR1 DFQATT, CDR2 SNEGSKA (reference sequence). The CDR3 here is CSARDLSRTTDIYEQYF. The CDR3 nucleotides read TGCAGTGCTAGAGATTTGTCCCGGACTACCGACATCTACGAGCAGTACTTC.

This chain joins TRBV10-3 and TRBJ2-7, with 10 bases fitting TRBD2. The CDR3 runs to 17 residues. J was trimmed by 2 bases and V by 3 bases; bases with no gene match: 10. From germline, CDR1 is ENHRY and CDR2 SYGVKD. The CDR3 nucleotides are TGTGCCATCAGTGATTCCAAGACTAGCGGGCTGCCCTACGAGCAGTACTTC. Its translation is CAISDSKTSGLPYEQYF.

V and J are TRBV5-5 and TRBJ1-2; D remains unclear. Germline V gene sequence: CDR1 SGHKS, CDR2 YYEKEE (reference sequence). V lost 0 bases to trimming and J lost 0 bases, with 15 bases between them. CDR3 length equals 17 residues. The CDR3, as DNA: TGTGCCAGCAGCTTGGAGGCAGCCGGAGGTTCTAACTATGGCTACACCTTC. Translating gives CASSLEAAGGSNYGYTF. Using reference TRBV5-5 and TRBJ1-2 for the parts outside the CDR3, the full variable domain is DAGVTQSPTHLIKTRGQQVTLRCSPISGHKSVSWYQQVLGQGPQFIFQYYEKEERGRGNFPDRFSARQFPNYSSELNVNALLLGDSALYLCASSLEAAGGSNYGYTFGSGTRLTVV.

In regard to this clonotype: The conserved phenylalanine or tryptophan is not found at the CDR3 terminus, so this likely reflects a read error. It is unclear where the CDR3 begins or ends on the DNA, so no DNA is shown, and the CDR3 is as TCRdb lists it. The rearrangement uses TRBV2 and TRBJ1-4; the table calls TRBD1, which could not be checked here. Germline lookup yields CDR1 SNHLY and CDR2 FYNNEI. The CDR3 extends over 16 residues, inclusive of both ends. CDR3 loop: CASSRQGNTYEQYFGP.

The genes are TRBV6-2 or TRBV6-3 and TRBJ1-1; D is ambiguous. This CDR3 has 15 residues. CDR1 is MNHEY and CDR2 is SVGEGT in the germline V gene. V was shortened by 4 bases and J by 5 bases, with 17 bases between the two germline ends. The CDR3, as DNA: TGTGCCAGCAGTTCTATTATCGCACGGTTTACTGAAGCTTTCTTT. Amino acids: CASSSIIARFTEAFF.

This clonotype was found many times. This rearrangement joins TRBV7-9 to TRBJ1-1, with D maybe TRBD1 (6 bases). This CDR3 is 14 amino acids long. V was cut by 6 bases and J by 2 bases, with 13 bases left in between. The germline gives CDR1 SEHNR, CDR2 FQNEAQ (reference sequence). The CDR3 coding sequence is TGTGCCAGCAGAATCCGGGACATAAACACTGAAGCTTTCTTT. Translation: CASRIRDINTEAFF.

The chain links TRBV19 to TRBJ1-1; no firm D call. V lost 5 bases and J lost 5, with 9 bases in between. The CDR3 extends over 12 amino acids. Germline CDR1 and CDR2: LNHDA and SQIVND (reference sequence). The chain's CDR3 is CASSYWGTEAFF. CDR3 DNA sequence: TGTGCCAGTAGTTACTGGGGAACTGAAGCTTTCTTT.

Details on this clonotype: Given a much more abundant clone one base away, this may be a read error. V gene TRBV7-8 combines with J gene TRBJ1-1; unclear D gene. The V end was cut by 5 bases, the J end by 4 bases, with 14 bases between. Germline V gene lookup returns CDR1 SGHVS and CDR2 FQNEAQ. This CDR3 comprises 14 residues. This CDR3 is CASSPQAEGTEAFF. CDR3 DNA sequence: TGTGCCAGCAGCCCTCAGGCGGAAGGCACTGAAGCTTTCTTT.

The chain is built from TRBV10-3 and TRBJ2-3, with D maybe TRBD2 (6 bases). The CDR3 consists of 13 residues. Germline V CDR1 and CDR2: ENHRY, SYGVKD. The V gene lost 8 bases and the J gene lost 0 bases, with 9 bases spanning the gap. The CDR3 protein is CAIGEESTDTQYF. The CDR3 coding sequence is TGTGCCATCGGGGAGGAAAGCACAGATACGCAGTATTTT.

This clonotype was seen many times. The rearrangement links TRBV7-9 to TRBJ2-7, with TRBD2 matching 7 bases. This CDR3 has 13 residues. Germline CDR1 SEHNR, CDR2 FQNEAQ (reference sequence). V was clipped by 8 bases and J by 5 bases; unmatched bases: 9. This CDR3 reads CASGRELGHEQYF. The CDR3 region has the DNA TGTGCCAGCGGGCGGGAGCTCGGTCACGAGCAGTACTTC. Together with reference TRBV7-9 and TRBJ2-7, the CDR3 gives the full variable domain: DTGVSQNPRHKITKRGQNVTFRCDPISEHNRLYWYRQTLGQGPEFLTYFQNEAQLEKSRLLSDRFSAERPKGSFSTLEIQRTEQGDSAMYLCASGRELGHEQYFGPGTRLTVT.

This clonotype was detected many times. This rearrangement joins TRBV7-9 to TRBJ2-5; 8 bases agree with TRBD2. The J segment lost 6 bases and the V segment lost 5 bases, leaving 11 bases of the junction unmatched. Germline V CDR1 and CDR2: SEHNR, FQNEAQ (reference sequence). The CDR3 contains 15 residues. The CDR3 DNA follows: TGTGCCAGCAGCACCACGGGACTAGAAGGGAAGACCCAGTACTTC. Translated: CASSTTGLEGKTQYF.

The chain is built from TRBV7-8 and TRBJ2-7; 11 nucleotides line up with TRBD1. The CDR3 is 14 amino acids. CDR1 and CDR2 from the germline V gene are SGHVS and FQNEAQ. V shed 1 base and J 6 bases; nucleotides not matched to a gene: 2. CDR3 amino acids: CASSLGGQGGEQYF. The CDR3 bases are TGTGCCAGCAGCTTAGGGGGACAGGGGGGCGAGCAGTACTTC.

The gene calls are TRBV25-1 and TRBJ2-3; TRBD1 is a possible D gene (5 bases). V was pared by 8 bases and J by 2 bases, with 17 bases between. The CDR3 loop spans 15 amino acids. CDR1 and CDR2 (germline): MGHDK, SYGVNS. CDR3 region: CASGGIGAFTDTQYF. DNA of the CDR3: TGTGCCAGCGGTGGGATAGGGGCATTCACAGATACGCAGTATTTT.

As to this clonotype: It is unclear where the CDR3 begins or ends on the DNA, so no DNA is shown, and the CDR3 is as TCRdb lists it. This chain links TRBV13 with TRBJ2-5. Inclusive of both ends, the CDR3 amounts to 20 amino acids. CDR1 is PRHDT and CDR2 is FYEKMQ in the germline V gene (reference sequence). CDR3 protein: CASSFQDDTDTQYFGETQYF.

The chain joins TRBV9 to TRBJ1-2; D may be TRBD1 (5 bases). The V end lost 4 bases, the J end lost 5 bases, and 15 bases lay between the germline ends. Germline V gives CDR1 SGDLS, CDR2 YYNGEE. The CDR3 is 14 residues long. In nucleotides, the CDR3 is TGTGCCAGCAGCCCCTCCCCGGGGCTATATGGCTACACCTTC. Amino acids: CASSPSPGLYGYTF. Full variable domain (outside the CDR3, taken from reference TRBV9 and TRBJ1-2): DSGVTQTPKHLITATGQRVTLRCSPRSGDLSVYWYQQSLDQGLQFLIQYYNGEERAKGNILERFSAQQFPDLHSELNLSSLELGDSALYFCASSPSPGLYGYTFGSGTRLTVV.

Turning to this clonotype: Just one base apart from a much larger clone, this may be a read error. The CDR3, as DNA: TGCAGTGCTAGAGATCGAGCCCCCCGGGCTTTGGGAGTTCATCGGAATACGCAGTATTTT. Its protein product is CSARDRAPRALGVHRNTQYF. The chain combines TRBV20-1 with TRBJ2-3; possible D gene TRBD2, 5 bases. The CDR3 has 20 residues. The V end was cut by 0 bases, the J end by 7 bases, with 32 bases between. Per the germline V gene, CDR1 is DFQATT and CDR2 is SNEGSKA (reference sequence).

This clonotype showed up many times. The J gene is TRBJ2-1, the V gene TRBV10-1; 9 nucleotides agree with TRBD2. The CDR3 sequence is 18 residues long. V gave up 3 bases and J gave up 0 bases; unmatched junction bases: 9. Looked up from germline, CDR1 is WNHNN and CDR2 is SYGVQD (reference sequence). In nucleotides, the CDR3 is TGCGCCAGCAGTGACCAGAGACTAGCGGATAGCTCCTACAATGAGCAGTTCTTC. Translation: CASSDQRLADSSYNEQFF.

This CDR3 reads CSAKGQGGEQFF. The CDR3 DNA sequence: TGCAGTGCTAAGGGACAGGGGGGCGAGCAGTTCTTC. The chain uses TRBV20-1 and TRBJ2-1, with 11 bases that match TRBD1. Per the germline V gene, CDR1 is DFQATT and CDR2 is SNEGSKA (reference sequence). J gave up 10 bases and V 4 bases, and 3 bases lay outside the gene matches. This CDR3 is 12 amino acids long.

The chain couples TRBV10-3 to TRBJ1-1, with D possibly being TRBD1 (5 bases). The length of the CDR3 is 15 residues. Trimming took off 3 bases at V and 0 bases at J, with 11 bases between the two ends. Germline CDR1 is ENHRY and CDR2 is SYGVKD. The CDR3 is CAISESGTVNTEAFF. The DNA of the CDR3 is TGTGCCATCAGTGAATCTGGGACGGTGAACACTGAAGCTTTCTTT.